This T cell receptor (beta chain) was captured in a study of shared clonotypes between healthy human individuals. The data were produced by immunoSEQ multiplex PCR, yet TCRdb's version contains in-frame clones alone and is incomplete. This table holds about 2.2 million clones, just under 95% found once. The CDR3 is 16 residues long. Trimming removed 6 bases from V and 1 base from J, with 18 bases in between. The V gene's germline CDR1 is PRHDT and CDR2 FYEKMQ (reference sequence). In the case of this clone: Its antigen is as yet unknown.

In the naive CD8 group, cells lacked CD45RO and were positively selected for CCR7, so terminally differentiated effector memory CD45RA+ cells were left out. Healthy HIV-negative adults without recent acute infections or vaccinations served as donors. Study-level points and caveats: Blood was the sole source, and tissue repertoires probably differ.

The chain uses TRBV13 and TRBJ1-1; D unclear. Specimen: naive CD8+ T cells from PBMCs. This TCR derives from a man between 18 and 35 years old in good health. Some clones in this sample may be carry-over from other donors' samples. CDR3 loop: CASRNSRRSGNTEAFF. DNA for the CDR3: TGTGCCAGCAGAAATTCTCGAAGATCTGGGAACACTGAAGCTTTCTTT.